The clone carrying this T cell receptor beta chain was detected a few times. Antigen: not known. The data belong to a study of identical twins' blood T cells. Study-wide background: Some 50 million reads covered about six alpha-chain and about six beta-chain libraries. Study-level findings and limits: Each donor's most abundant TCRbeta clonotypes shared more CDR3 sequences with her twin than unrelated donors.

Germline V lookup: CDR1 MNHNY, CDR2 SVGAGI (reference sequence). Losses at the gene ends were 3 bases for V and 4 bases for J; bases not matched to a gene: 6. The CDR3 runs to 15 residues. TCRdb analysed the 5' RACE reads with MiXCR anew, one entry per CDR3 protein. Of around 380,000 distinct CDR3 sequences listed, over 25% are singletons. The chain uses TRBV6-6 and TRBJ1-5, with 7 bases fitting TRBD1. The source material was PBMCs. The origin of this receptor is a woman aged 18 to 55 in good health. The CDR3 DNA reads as TGTGCCAGCAGTTATACAGGGGCCCCTAATCAGCCCCAGCATTTT. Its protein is CASSYTGAPNQPQHF.